These 26 T cell receptor beta chains came from one sample sequenced in a study of OX40 agonist ivuxolimab in advanced cancers. The table came from immunoSEQ multiplex PCR; TCRdb's copy has only in-frame clones and leaves some out. Here the sample spans approximately 58,000 clones, 84% being singletons. The source was CD4+ or CD8+ T cells sorted from blood, collected in a trial of the OX40 agonist ivuxolimab. The receptors were gathered from an adult with an advanced solid tumor such as melanoma, head and neck, liver or kidney cancer.

The chain has TRBV5-4 and TRBJ2-2; 7 nucleotides line up with TRBD1. Germline CDR1 reads SGHNT; CDR2 reads YYREEE (reference sequence). The CDR3 contains 15 residues. J gave up 6 bases and V 4 bases, and 9 bases lay outside the gene matches. CDR3 nucleotide sequence: TGTGCCAGCAGCCCGCAGGGGGAAAGATCCGGGGAGCTGTTTTTT. Translated, it gives CASSPQGERSGELFF. Full variable domain (outside the CDR3, taken from reference TRBV5-4 and TRBJ2-2): ETGVTQSPTHLIKTRGQQVTLRCSSQSGHNTVSWYQQALGQGPQFIFQYYREEENGRGNFPPRFSGLQFPNYSSELNVNALELDDSALYLCASSPQGERSGELFFGEGSRLTVL.

V and J are TRBV19 and TRBJ2-7, with 7 bases lining up with TRBD2. The germline V gene has CDR1 LNHDA and CDR2 SQIVND (reference sequence). With V trimmed by 5 bases and J by 3 bases, 10 bases remained unmatched. The CDR3 length is 15 residues. CDR3 region: CASSPQRDGDYEQYF. As DNA, the CDR3 is TGTGCCAGTAGTCCCCAGCGGGATGGGGACTACGAGCAGTACTTC.

This sequence joins TRBV5-5 and TRBJ1-1; 7 bases align to TRBD1. This CDR3 region has 14 residues. V trimming: 4 bases; J trimming: 1 base; junction bases outside the gene matches: 4. Germline lookup yields CDR1 SGHKS and CDR2 YYEKEE (reference sequence). The CDR3 loop is CASSARDRNTEAFF. CDR3 nucleotide sequence: TGTGCCAGCAGCGCGCGGGACAGGAACACTGAAGCTTTCTTT.

The chain links TRBV11-2 to TRBJ1-4; perhaps TRBD1 as D (6 bases). This CDR3 region has 15 residues. Germline lookup yields CDR1 SGHAT and CDR2 FQNNGV. Trimming stripped 5 bases from V and 3 bases from J, with 13 bases between. The CDR3 DNA reads TGTGCCAGCAGCGGTACAGGGTCGGCTAATGAAAAACTGTTTTTT. This codes for CASSGTGSANEKLFF.

The chain joins TRBV19 to TRBJ2-7, with a tentative D call TRBD1 (5 bases). Germline V gene lookup returns CDR1 LNHDA and CDR2 SQIVND (reference sequence). The V gene lost 4 bases and the J gene lost 0 bases, with 10 bases spanning the gap. CDR3 size: 14 residues. The CDR3 is CASSRGRNSYEQYF. CDR3 coding DNA: TGTGCCAGTAGTAGGGGCAGGAACTCCTACGAGCAGTACTTC.

The rearrangement joins TRBV27 to TRBJ2-1; D possibly corresponds to TRBD1 (6 bases). Germline V lookup: CDR1 MNHEY, CDR2 SMNVEV (reference sequence). The CDR3 sequence is 15 residues long. V lost 8 bases, J lost 0 bases, and 14 bases lay in between. CDR3 protein: CASPRGKSSYNEQFF. The CDR3, as DNA: TGTGCCAGCCCGAGGGGGAAGAGCTCCTACAATGAGCAGTTCTTC.

Comment on this clone: Other nucleotide sequences in the sample specify the same CDR3. V usage is TRBV30 and J usage is TRBJ1-4; D is undetermined. This CDR3 comprises 13 residues. Trimming pared 2 bases from V and 3 bases from J, leaving 7 bases between. Germline-derived CDR1 and CDR2 are GTSNPN and SVGIG (reference sequence). The CDR3, as DNA: TGTGCCTGGAGTCCGGGTCCTAATGAAAAACTGTTTTTT. It yields the protein CAWSPGPNEKLFF. Drawing the rest from reference TRBV30 and TRBJ1-4, the complete variable domain is SQTIHQWPATLVQPVGSPLSLECTVEGTSNPNLYWYRQAAGRGLQLLFYSVGIGQISSEVPQNLSASRPQDRQFILSSKKLLLSDSGFYLCAWSPGPNEKLFFGSGTQLSVL.

V gene TRBV5-4 combines with J gene TRBJ2-3; unclear D gene. CDR1 is SGHNT and CDR2 is YYREEE in the germline V gene (reference sequence). The CDR3 runs to 13 residues. Trimming took off 4 bases at V and 4 bases at J, with 10 bases between the two ends. The CDR3 spells CASSPVSADTQYF. The CDR3 DNA reads as TGTGCCAGCAGCCCTGTTTCCGCAGATACGCAGTATTTT.

J is TRBJ2-1 and V is TRBV5-4; possibly TRBD2 for D (6 bases). V dropped 5 bases and J dropped 0 bases, with 9 bases sitting between them. CDR1 and CDR2 (germline): SGHNT, YYREEE (reference sequence). The CDR3 loop spans 14 amino acids. DNA for the CDR3: TGTGCCAGCAGTCTAGCGAGCTCCTACAATGAGCAGTTCTTC. The encoded protein is CASSLASSYNEQFF.

The chain joins TRBV9 to TRBJ1-4, with D possibly being TRBD1 (6 bases). Germline CDR1 is SGDLS and CDR2 is YYNGEE. The CDR3 is made up of 13 amino acids. V was shortened by 6 bases and J by 5 bases, with 11 bases between the two germline ends. This chain's CDR3 is CASNRAENEKLFF. DNA of the CDR3: TGTGCCAGCAACAGGGCGGAAAATGAAAAACTGTTTTTT.

This clone was seen once. The V and J genes are TRBV4-1 and TRBJ1-1; 9 bases line up with TRBD1. The CDR3 contains 13 residues. Germline V lookup: CDR1 MGHRA, CDR2 YSYEKL. Trimming took 2 bases from V and 11 from J; bases not matched to a gene: 6. The CDR3 spells CASSQPDRGVAFF. The CDR3 DNA sequence: TGCGCCAGCAGCCAACCGGACAGGGGAGTCGCTTTCTTT.

This clone was seen a single time. The chain couples TRBV19 to TRBJ1-5; D unclear. The CDR3 is 15 residues long. The V end lost 6 bases, the J end lost 3 bases, and 15 bases lay between the germline ends. Germline V gene sequence: CDR1 LNHDA, CDR2 SQIVND (reference sequence). CDR3 residues: CASSLPGDLNQPQHF. In nucleotides, the CDR3 is TGTGCCAGTAGCCTCCCCGGGGATCTCAATCAGCCCCAGCATTTT.

The J gene is TRBJ2-4, the V gene TRBV28, with TRBD2 as a possible D gene (5 bases). The V gene lost 1 base and the J gene lost 0 bases, with 7 bases spanning the gap. CDR3 length: 15 amino acids. The germline V gene encodes CDR1 MDHEN and CDR2 SYDVKM. The CDR3 DNA sequence: TGTGCCAGCAGTTTATCGGGGTTAGCCAAAAACATTCAGTACTTC. As protein: CASSLSGLAKNIQYF.

This rearrangement joins TRBV6-5 to TRBJ2-7, with 9 bases matching TRBD2. The CDR3 runs 15 residues. Germline V gene sequence: CDR1 MNHEY, CDR2 SVGAGI. V was pared by 6 bases and J by 0 bases, with 6 bases of the junction left unmatched. As DNA, the CDR3 is TGTGCCAGCAGGGCTAGCGGGACCCCCTCCTACGAGCAGTACTTC. This sequence encodes CASRASGTPSYEQYF.

The genes are TRBV13 and TRBJ2-7, with D perhaps TRBD1 (5 bases). Germline V lookup: CDR1 PRHDT, CDR2 FYEKMQ (reference sequence). This CDR3 has 15 residues. Trimming stripped 1 base from V and 3 bases from J, with 13 bases between. This CDR3 is CASSLAPGLDYEQYF. The CDR3 nucleotides read TGTGCCAGCAGCTTAGCTCCAGGGCTGGACTACGAGCAGTACTTC.

A single count supports this clone. This sequence joins TRBV10-3 and TRBJ1-1; D may be TRBD1 (5 bases). This CDR3 comprises 16 residues. Germline V gene sequence: CDR1 ENHRY, CDR2 SYGVKD. The V gene lost 2 bases and the J gene lost 1 base, with 14 bases spanning the gap. CDR3 coding DNA: TGTGCCATCAGTGAGGTCCATAAAGGGGCGAACACTGAAGCTTTCTTT. Amino acids: CAISEVHKGANTEAFF.

CDR3 in DNA: TGTGCCAGCAGCCCCCTCCCGTTTGAGGGCCCCGATCAGCCCCAGCATTTT. Translating it yields CASSPLPFEGPDQPQHF. The chain employs TRBV7-3 and TRBJ1-5; D is unresolved. The CDR3 totals 17 residues. V was trimmed by 5 bases and J by 5 bases, leaving 22 bases between them. Germline CDR1 is SGHTA and CDR2 is FQGTGA.

V usage is TRBV5-4 and J usage is TRBJ2-2; D might be TRBD1 or TRBD2, each matching 6 bases. The CDR3 covers 14 residues. Trimming shortened V by 10 bases and J by 5 bases, and 18 bases separated the two germline ends. Germline values: CDR1 SGHNT, CDR2 YYREEE (reference sequence). The CDR3 DNA follows: TGTGCCCAGTCGGGGCAGGGGAGGACCGGGGAGCTGTTTTTT. It encodes CAQSGQGRTGELFF. Full variable domain (remainder filled in from reference TRBV5-4 and TRBJ2-2): ETGVTQSPTHLIKTRGQQVTLRCSSQSGHNTVSWYQQALGQGPQFIFQYYREEENGRGNFPPRFSGLQFPNYSSELNVNALELDDSALYLCAQSGQGRTGELFFGEGSRLTVL.

The V call is TRBV29-1, the J call TRBJ2-3, with 10 bases aligning to TRBD1. Germline assignment: CDR1 SQVTM and CDR2 ANQGSEA. V dropped 1 base and J dropped 3; count of bases not matched to a gene: 4. The CDR3 sequence is 15 residues long. In DNA, the CDR3 is TGCAGCGTTGAAGGACAGGGGGCCGGGACAGATACGCAGTATTTT. Translated: CSVEGQGAGTDTQYF.

This chain joins TRBV27 and TRBJ2-3, with 13 bases identical to TRBD2. The CDR3 totals 18 residues. V shed 0 bases and J 2 bases; nucleotides not matched to a gene: 5. Germline-derived CDR1 and CDR2 are MNHEY and SMNVEV (reference sequence). In nucleotides, the CDR3 is TGTGCCAGCAGTTTATCTGGGACTAGCGGGACATACACAGATACGCAGTATTTT. Protein sequence: CASSLSGTSGTYTDTQYF.

This clone was observed once. The chain links TRBV5-1 to TRBJ2-3, with 8 bases matching TRBD1. The germline gives CDR1 SGHRS, CDR2 YFSETQ. The V and J ends lost 4 bases and 4 bases, in that order; junction bases with no gene match: 8. The CDR3 loop spans 15 amino acids. CDR3 loop: CASSLGTGAADTQYF. The CDR3 coding sequence is TGCGCCAGCAGCCTCGGGACAGGAGCAGCAGATACGCAGTATTTT.

CDR3 nucleotide sequence: TGTGCCAGCAGTCATGAGTACAATGAGCAGTTCTTC. Encoded protein: CASSHEYNEQFF. The chain employs TRBV11-2 and TRBJ2-1, with unresolved D. Germline V gene lookup returns CDR1 SGHAT and CDR2 FQNNGV. The V and J ends lost 6 bases and 4 bases respectively, with 7 bases between them. The CDR3 is 12 amino acids. The full variable domain, with the rest looked up from reference TRBV11-2 and TRBJ2-1, is EAGVAQSPRYKIIEKRQSVAFWCNPISGHATLYWYQQILGQGPKLLIQFQNNGVVDDSQLPKDRFSAERLKGVDSTLKIQPAKLEDSAVYLCASSHEYNEQFFGPGTRLTVL.

The chain recombines TRBV28 with TRBJ2-7, with D possibly matching TRBD2 (6 bases). The CDR3 has 15 residues. Between the trimmed V and J ends, which lost 2 bases and 2 bases, there was a span of 13 bases. The germline gives CDR1 MDHEN, CDR2 SYDVKM. This chain's CDR3 is CASSLVAGPPYEQYF. CDR3 in DNA: TGTGCCAGCAGTTTAGTGGCGGGACCCCCCTACGAGCAGTACTTC.

The J gene is TRBJ1-6, the V gene TRBV19, with a weak D call TRBD1 (6 bases). The V end was cut by 6 bases, the J end by 7 bases, with 13 bases between. The CDR3 loop spans 14 amino acids. Germline V gives CDR1 LNHDA, CDR2 SQIVND (reference sequence). The CDR3 reads CASRTGQRNSPLHF. CDR3 in DNA: TGTGCCAGTAGAACTGGACAGCGAAATTCACCCCTCCACTTT.

This chain uses TRBV7-6 with TRBJ2-1; 7 bases are a match to TRBD2. The CDR3 runs 16 residues. Trimming at V came to 4 bases and at J to 3 bases, leaving 9 bases not matched to a gene. Germline assignment: CDR1 SGHVS and CDR2 FNYEAQ. CDR3 loop: CASSSEASGGYNEQFF. The CDR3 DNA reads as TGTGCCAGCAGCTCGGAGGCTAGCGGAGGCTACAATGAGCAGTTCTTC.

This sequence joins TRBV11-2 and TRBJ2-7; a weak D match, TRBD2 (6 bases). V lost 2 bases and J 1 base, leaving 12 bases between the germline ends. CDR1 SGHAT and CDR2 FQNNGV come from the germline V gene. The CDR3 is 15 residues long. The CDR3 region has the DNA TGTGCCAGCAGCTTATCCAGCGGGCCTTCCTACGAGCAGTACTTC. Its translation is CASSLSSGPSYEQYF.